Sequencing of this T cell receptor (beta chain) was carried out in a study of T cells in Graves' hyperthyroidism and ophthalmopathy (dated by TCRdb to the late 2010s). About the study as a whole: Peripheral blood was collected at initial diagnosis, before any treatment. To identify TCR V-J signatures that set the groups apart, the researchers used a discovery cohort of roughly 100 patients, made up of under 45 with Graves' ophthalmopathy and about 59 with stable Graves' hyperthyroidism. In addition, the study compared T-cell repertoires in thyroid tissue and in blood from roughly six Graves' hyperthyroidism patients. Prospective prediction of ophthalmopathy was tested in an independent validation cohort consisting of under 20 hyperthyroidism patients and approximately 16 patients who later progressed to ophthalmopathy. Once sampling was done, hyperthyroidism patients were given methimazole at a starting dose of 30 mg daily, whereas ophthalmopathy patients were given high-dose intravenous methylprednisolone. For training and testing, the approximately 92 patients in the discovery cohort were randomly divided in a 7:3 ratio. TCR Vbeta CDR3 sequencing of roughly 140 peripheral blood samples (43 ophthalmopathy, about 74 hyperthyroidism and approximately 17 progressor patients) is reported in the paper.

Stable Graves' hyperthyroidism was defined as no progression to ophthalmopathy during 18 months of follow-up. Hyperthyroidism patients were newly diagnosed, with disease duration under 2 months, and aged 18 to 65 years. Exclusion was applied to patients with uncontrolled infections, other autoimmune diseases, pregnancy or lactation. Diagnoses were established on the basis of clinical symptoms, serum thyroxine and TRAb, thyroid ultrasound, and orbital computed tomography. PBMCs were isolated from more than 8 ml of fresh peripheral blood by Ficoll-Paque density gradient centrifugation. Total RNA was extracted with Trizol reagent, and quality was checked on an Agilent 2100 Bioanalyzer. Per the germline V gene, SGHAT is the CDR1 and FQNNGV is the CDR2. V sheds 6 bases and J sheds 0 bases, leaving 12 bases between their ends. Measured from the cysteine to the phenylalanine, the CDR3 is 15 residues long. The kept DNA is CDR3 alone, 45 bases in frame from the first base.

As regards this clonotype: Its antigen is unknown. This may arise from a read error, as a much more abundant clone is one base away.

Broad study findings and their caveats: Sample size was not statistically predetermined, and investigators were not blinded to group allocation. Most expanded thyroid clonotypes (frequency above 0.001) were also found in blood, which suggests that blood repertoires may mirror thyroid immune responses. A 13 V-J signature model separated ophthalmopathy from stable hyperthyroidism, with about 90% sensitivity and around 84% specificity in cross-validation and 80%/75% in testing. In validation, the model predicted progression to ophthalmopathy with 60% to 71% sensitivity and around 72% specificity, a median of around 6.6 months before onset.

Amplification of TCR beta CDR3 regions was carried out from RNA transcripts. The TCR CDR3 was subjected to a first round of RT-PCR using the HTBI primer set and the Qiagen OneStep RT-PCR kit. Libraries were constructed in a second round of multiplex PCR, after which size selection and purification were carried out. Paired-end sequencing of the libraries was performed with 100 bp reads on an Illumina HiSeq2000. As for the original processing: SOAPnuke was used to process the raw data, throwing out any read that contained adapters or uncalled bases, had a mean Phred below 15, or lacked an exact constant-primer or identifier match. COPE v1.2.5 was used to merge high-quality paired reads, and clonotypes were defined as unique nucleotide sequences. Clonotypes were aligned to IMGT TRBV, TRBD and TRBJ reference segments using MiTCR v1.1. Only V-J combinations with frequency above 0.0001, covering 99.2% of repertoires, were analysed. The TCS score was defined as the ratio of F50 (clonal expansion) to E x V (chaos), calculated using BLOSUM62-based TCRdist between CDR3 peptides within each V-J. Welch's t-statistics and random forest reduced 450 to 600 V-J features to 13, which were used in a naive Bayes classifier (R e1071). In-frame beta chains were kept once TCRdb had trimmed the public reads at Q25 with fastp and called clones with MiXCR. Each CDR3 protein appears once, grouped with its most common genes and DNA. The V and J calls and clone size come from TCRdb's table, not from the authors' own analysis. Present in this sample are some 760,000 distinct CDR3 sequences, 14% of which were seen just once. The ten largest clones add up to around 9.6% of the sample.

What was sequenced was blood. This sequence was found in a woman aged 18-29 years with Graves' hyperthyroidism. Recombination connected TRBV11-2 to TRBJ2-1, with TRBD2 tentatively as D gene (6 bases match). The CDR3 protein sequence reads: CASRRDVSSYNEQFF. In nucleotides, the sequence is TGTGCCAGCAGGCGGGACGTCAGCTCCTACAATGAGCAGTTCTTC.